This T cell receptor beta chain was sequenced during a study of blood T cells in healthy people across ages. Overall study findings and caveats: PBMC samples, being unsorted, prevented any conclusive comparison of naive and antigen-experienced cells.

CDR3 length equals 16 residues. Trimming removed 3 bases from V and 6 bases from J; junction bases left unmatched: 11. With a J-beta primer mix and a sample-barcoded 5' primer, a second PCR ran about 6 to 11 cycles. All samples yielded 2.5 million or more CDR3-containing paired-end reads. TCRdb reprocessed the 5' RACE reads with MiXCR, giving one entry per CDR3 protein. The profile covers about 1.1 million distinct CDR3 sequences, with around two fifths appearing a single time and around 13% taken by the ten largest. Regarding this clonotype: Its specificity is unknown.

Sequencing was done on a sample of blood. This receptor was identified in a man aged 18 to 29 in good health. V gene TRBV12-3 or TRBV12-4 combines with J gene TRBJ2-3; 8 bases line up with TRBD2. The CDR3 nucleotides read TGTGCCAGCAGTTTGAAGCGGGGGAGGCAAGGGGATACGCAGTATTTT. Its protein product is CASSLKRGRQGDTQYF.